The clone carrying this T cell receptor (beta chain) has more than one count but fewer than ten. Its antigen is unidentified. Ranging in age from roughly 6 to 90, the donors were healthy Caucasian individuals from Russia. Germline V gene lookup returns CDR1 MNHNS and CDR2 SASEGT. There are 14 residues in the CDR3. V was clipped by 8 bases and J by 0 bases, with 10 bases between them. These data are taken from a study of blood T cells in healthy people across ages. General study points: Both naive CD4+ cell counts and diversity were greater in long-lived donors than in aged donors. Diversity figures based on one million T cells were deemed too low.

A second about 6 to 11 cycle PCR used barcoded and J-beta primers. Each CDR3 protein gets one entry after TCRdb re-called the 5' RACE reads with MiXCR. Of about 900,000 distinct CDR3 sequences in the sample, around two thirds were seen once. The chain joins TRBV6-1 to TRBJ1-4; D might be TRBD1 (5 bases). This sequence was found in a man aged 30 to 45 in good health. The sequenced material came from blood. The chain's CDR3 is CASSRTTTNEKLFF. CDR3 bases: TGTGCCAGCTCTCGGACAACAACTAATGAAAAACTGTTTTTT.